What follows are 13 T cell receptor beta chains derived from one specimen sequenced in a study of blood T cell repertoires in COVID-19. The repertoire was sequenced with immunoSEQ multiplex PCR; TCRdb's copy has only in-frame clones and lacks some. The sample lists 70,000 to 80,000 clones, 80% to 90% occurring once. Specimen: peripheral blood. The receptors shown here come from a man older than 75 in a cohort sampled during active COVID-19.

The rearrangement uses TRBV10-3 and TRBJ1-2, with TRBD1 identical over 8 bases. CDR3 length equals 15 residues. Germline V CDR1 and CDR2: ENHRY, SYGVKD. V trimming: 0 bases; J trimming: 4 bases; junction bases outside the gene matches: 4. The CDR3 nucleotides are TGTGCCATCAGTGAGTCTGCGACAGGGGTCTATGGCTACACCTTC. Amino acid sequence: CAISESATGVYGYTF.

The rearrangement links TRBV5-1 to TRBJ2-3; D not certain. CDR1 SGHRS and CDR2 YFSETQ come from the germline V gene. This CDR3 is 14 amino acids long. Trimming took off 0 bases at V and 6 bases at J, with 11 bases between the two ends. The CDR3 sequence: CASSLDVSVDTQYF. The CDR3 DNA reads TGCGCCAGCAGCTTGGATGTGTCCGTGGATACGCAGTATTTT. Together with reference TRBV5-1 and TRBJ2-3, the CDR3 gives the full variable domain: KAGVTQTPRYLIKTRGQQVTLSCSPISGHRSVSWYQQTPGQGLQFLFEYFSETQRNKGNFPGRFSGRQFSNSRSEMNVSTLELGDSALYLCASSLDVSVDTQYFGPGTRLTVL.

The rearrangement joins TRBV5-8 to TRBJ1-6; D unclear. Germline V gene lookup returns CDR1 SGHTS and CDR2 YDEGEE. This CDR3 has 15 amino acids. Trimming cost V 0 bases and J 7 bases, with 11 bases left between them. The CDR3 loop is CASSLAPGYNSPLHF. The CDR3 DNA reads as TGTGCCAGCAGCTTGGCGCCGGGGTACAATTCACCCCTCCACTTT. Supplemented by reference TRBV5-8 and TRBJ1-6, the full variable domain reads EAGVTQSPTHLIKTRGQQATLRCSPISGHTSVYWYQQALGLGLQFLLWYDEGEERNRGNFPPRFSGRQFPNYSSELNVNALELEDSALYLCASSLAPGYNSPLHFGNGTRLTVT.

This clone was detected only once. The chain recombines TRBV29-1 with TRBJ2-2, with 7 bases lining up with TRBD2. V was clipped by 3 bases and J by 6 bases; unmatched bases: 4. Germline CDR1 and CDR2: SQVTM and ANQGSEA. There are 13 residues in the CDR3. The DNA of the CDR3 is TGCAGCGTTGAGGGAGCGGGGTCCGGGGAGCTGTTTTTT. It encodes CSVEGAGSGELFF.

The J gene is TRBJ1-4, the V gene TRBV9; tentative D call: TRBD1 (5 bases). CDR1 is SGDLS and CDR2 is YYNGEE in the germline V gene. The CDR3 sequence is 16 residues long. Trimming took 0 bases from V and 7 from J, leaving 16 bases between them. Here the CDR3 reads CASSVGEGERGEKLFF. The CDR3 region has the DNA TGTGCCAGCAGCGTAGGAGAAGGGGAGCGGGGTGAAAAACTGTTTTTT.

J is TRBJ2-7 and V is TRBV7-2; D is ambiguous. The CDR3 is made up of 14 amino acids. Between the trimmed V and J ends, which lost 5 bases and 6 bases, there was a span of 17 bases. Germline CDR1 and CDR2: SGHTA and FQGNSA. CDR3 sequence: CASSPRVLVGEQYF. CDR3 coding DNA: TGTGCCAGCAGCCCCCGCGTATTGGTTGGCGAGCAGTACTTC.

The chain carries TRBV6-2 or TRBV6-3 and TRBJ2-1; 7 nucleotides agree with TRBD2. CDR1 and CDR2 (germline): MNHEY, SVGEGT. V trimming: 0 bases; J trimming: 0 bases; junction bases outside the gene matches: 2. The CDR3 spans 16 residues. CDR3 amino acids: CASSYSRGDSYNEQFF. CDR3 bases: TGTGCCAGCAGTTACTCACGGGGGGACTCCTACAATGAGCAGTTCTTC.

This clone is a singleton in its sample. The V and J genes are TRBV12-3 or TRBV12-4 and TRBJ2-5; D unclear. The CDR3 is made up of 13 amino acids. Trimming removed 6 bases at V and 1 base at J, with 9 bases between. CDR3 DNA: TGTGCCAGCAGGACAAAAGGCCAAGAGACCCAGTACTTC. Residues: CASRTKGQETQYF.

The chain is built from TRBV4-2 and TRBJ1-2; 8 bases map to TRBD1. The CDR3 length is 17 residues. With 0 bases clipped from V and 2 bases from J, the junction kept 8 bases outside the gene matches. The germline CDR1 and CDR2 sequences are LGHNA and YNFKEQ. The CDR3 protein is CASSQDMDRVRNYGYTF. CDR3 bases: TGTGCCAGCAGCCAAGATATGGACAGGGTAAGGAACTATGGCTACACCTTC.

The chain carries TRBV6-4 and TRBJ2-7; tentative D call: TRBD1 (6 bases). V gave up 9 bases and J gave up 6 bases, with 24 bases separating them. The CDR3 extends over 15 amino acids. CDR1 and CDR2 from the germline V gene are MRHNA and SNTAGT. The CDR3 reads CARKTHRVTPSEQYF. CDR3 nucleotides: TGTGCCAGGAAGACCCACAGGGTGACTCCCTCCGAGCAGTACTTC.

This rearrangement joins TRBV7-8 to TRBJ1-2; TRBD1 matches 7 bases. Germline-derived CDR1 and CDR2 are SGHVS and FQNEAQ. The V gene end was trimmed by 5 bases and the J gene end by 8 bases; junction bases not matched to a gene: 14. The CDR3 runs 15 residues. The chain's CDR3 is CASSILGGFRFGYTF. In DNA, the CDR3 is TGTGCCAGCAGCATCCTAGGGGGCTTCCGATTCGGCTACACCTTC.

The J gene is TRBJ2-3, the V gene TRBV7-7; 8 bases fit TRBD1. The trim removed 5 bases at V and 1 base at J, leaving 5 bases unmatched. This CDR3 is 15 amino acids long. CDR1 and CDR2 (germline): SSHAT, FNYEAQ (reference sequence). The CDR3 spells CASSPTGGGTDTQYF. The CDR3 DNA is TGTGCCAGCAGCCCAACAGGGGGTGGCACAGATACGCAGTATTTT.

This clone has a handful of counts. The J gene is TRBJ2-3, the V gene TRBV6-2 or TRBV6-3, with 8 positions matching TRBD2. J lost 5 bases, V lost 6 bases, and 10 bases had no gene match. The CDR3 is made up of 15 amino acids. Germline lookup yields CDR1 MNHEY and CDR2 SVGEGT. The CDR3, as DNA: TGTGCCAGCAGCAAACCGGGACTAGGAAAAGATACGCAGTATTTT. This encodes CASSKPGLGKDTQYF.